The clone carrying this T cell receptor (beta chain) was picked up a small number of times. Its cognate antigen is unknown. Germline-derived CDR1 and CDR2 are MDHEN and SYDVKM. This CDR3 has 15 amino acids. V shed 7 bases, J shed 10 bases, and the junction held 12 bases outside the gene matches. The source of the sample is a study of blood T cells in healthy people across ages. Study-wide findings and caveats: Possibly, changes in expanded clonotypes were confounded because donor CMV status was unknown. Leaving the PBMCs unsorted stopped any conclusive comparison of naive versus antigen-experienced cells.

Together with a sample-barcoded 5' primer, a J-beta primer mix was included in a second PCR lasting about 7 to 12 cycles. Each TCR beta cDNA got a 12-nucleotide random molecular identifier. TCRdb itself ran the 5' RACE reads through MiXCR, one entry per CDR3 protein. The table shows 1.5 million to 2 million distinct CDR3 sequences, with roughly 27% occurring only once. Russia was home to the donors, healthy Caucasian individuals aged about 6 to 90. The sample taken for sequencing was blood. This clonotype was sampled from a woman aged 25 to 39 in good health. The chain recombines TRBV28 with TRBJ2-3; the match to TRBD2 covers 12 bases. The CDR3: CASMTLAGGTVPQYF. The CDR3 bases are TGTGCCAGCATGACCCTAGCGGGGGGGACAGTTCCGCAGTATTTT.